Below, 8 T cell receptor beta chains from the same sample are listed, as sequenced in a study of blood T cell repertoires in COVID-19. Measured with immunoSEQ multiplex PCR; TCRdb has only the in-frame clones, and not every one. The table has some 200,000 clones, 80% to 90% seen once; the top ten hold 18%. The sequencing input was peripheral blood. The receptors originated from a woman over 75 with active or convalescent COVID-19.

The chain carries TRBV5-1 and TRBJ2-3, with 11 bases aligning to TRBD2. The germline V gene has CDR1 SGHRS and CDR2 YFSETQ. With 6 bases clipped from V and 2 bases from J, the junction kept 8 bases outside the gene matches. This CDR3 has 16 residues. The CDR3 bases are TGCGCCAGCACCTCCGGGACTAGCGGACTCACAGATACGCAGTATTTT. Amino acid sequence: CASTSGTSGLTDTQYF. The full variable domain, with the rest looked up from reference TRBV5-1 and TRBJ2-3, is KAGVTQTPRYLIKTRGQQVTLSCSPISGHRSVSWYQQTPGQGLQFLFEYFSETQRNKGNFPGRFSGRQFSNSRSEMNVSTLELGDSALYLCASTSGTSGLTDTQYFGPGTRLTVL.

The chain has TRBV4-1 and TRBJ2-5; D is possibly TRBD1 (6 bases). From germline, CDR1 is MGHRA and CDR2 YSYEKL. The CDR3 totals 16 residues. The V end was cut by 0 bases, the J end by 7 bases, with 18 bases between. Here the CDR3 reads CASSQDVRGLGGTQYF. In nucleotides, the CDR3 is TGCGCCAGCAGCCAAGACGTCAGGGGCCTCGGCGGGACCCAGTACTTC.

A few counts support this clone. This chain joins TRBV4-2 and TRBJ2-2; 10 nucleotides align to TRBD1. The germline V gene has CDR1 LGHNA and CDR2 YNFKEQ. The CDR3 spans 16 residues. V was clipped by 1 base and J by 5 bases; unmatched bases: 4. The CDR3 DNA reads TGTGCCAGCAGCCAAGGACAGGGGGCTGGAACCGGGGAGCTGTTTTTT. Translation: CASSQGQGAGTGELFF.

The count of this clone is one. V is TRBV6-6 and J is TRBJ2-2, with 10 nucleotides matching TRBD2. J gave up 2 bases and V 6 bases, and 3 bases lay outside the gene matches. Germline V gene data show CDR1 as MNHNY and CDR2 as SVGAGI (reference sequence). This CDR3 region has 15 residues. As DNA, the CDR3 is TGTGCCAGCAGCCTAGCGGGGGCCAACACCGGGGAGCTGTTTTTT. This encodes CASSLAGANTGELFF.

The chain is built from TRBV5-1 and TRBJ2-1; possible D gene TRBD1, 5 bases. This CDR3 comprises 16 residues. Trimming removed 5 bases from V and 0 bases from J, with 15 bases in between. Germline loops: CDR1 SGHRS, CDR2 YFSETQ. The CDR3 spells CASSSGAKSSYNEQFF. In nucleotides, the CDR3 is TGCGCCAGCAGTTCTGGGGCCAAAAGCTCCTACAATGAGCAGTTCTTC.

The chain recombines TRBV4-1 with TRBJ1-2, with 8 bases identical to TRBD1. V trimming: 3 bases; J trimming: 4 bases; junction bases outside the gene matches: 10. Germline values: CDR1 MGHRA, CDR2 YSYEKL. The CDR3 length is 16 residues. CDR3 amino acids: CASSQGLARGPYGYTF. The CDR3, as DNA: TGCGCCAGCAGCCAGGGCCTAGCCAGGGGGCCCTATGGCTACACCTTC.

There are a few counts of this clone. For the CDR3, the DNA is TGTGCCAGTAGGACAGGGTTGGAAAAACTGTTTTTT. It translates to CASRTGLEKLFF. The V gene is TRBV2, the J gene TRBJ1-4; 8 bases are a match to TRBD1. V lost 9 bases and J lost 8; bases outside the gene matches: 5. This CDR3 has 12 residues. In germline, CDR1 is SNHLY, CDR2 FYNNEI.

V usage is TRBV3-1 (or the pseudogene TRBV3-2) and J usage is TRBJ2-1, with 15 bases fitting TRBD2. The CDR3 totals 16 residues. CDR1 is LGHDT, CDR2 YNNKEL, per germline (reference sequence). V was pared by 0 bases and J by 10 bases, with 4 bases of the junction left unmatched. The CDR3 protein is CASSQDGTSGRWEQFF. The DNA for the CDR3 is TGTGCCAGCAGCCAAGATGGGACTAGCGGGAGGTGGGAGCAGTTCTTC.